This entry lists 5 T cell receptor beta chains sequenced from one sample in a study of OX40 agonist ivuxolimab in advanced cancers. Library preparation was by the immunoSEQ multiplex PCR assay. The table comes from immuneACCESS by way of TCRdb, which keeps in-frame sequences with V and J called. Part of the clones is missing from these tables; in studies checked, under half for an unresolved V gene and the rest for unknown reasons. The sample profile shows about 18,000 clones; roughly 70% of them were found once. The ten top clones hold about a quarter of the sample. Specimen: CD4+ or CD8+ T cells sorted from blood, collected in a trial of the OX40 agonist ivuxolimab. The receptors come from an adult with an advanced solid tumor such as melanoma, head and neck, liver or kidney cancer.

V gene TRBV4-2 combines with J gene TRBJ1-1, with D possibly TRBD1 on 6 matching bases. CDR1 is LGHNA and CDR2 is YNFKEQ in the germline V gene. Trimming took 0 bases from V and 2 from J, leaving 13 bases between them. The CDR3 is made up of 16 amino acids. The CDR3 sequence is CASSQDAARGNTEAFF. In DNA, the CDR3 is TGTGCCAGCAGCCAAGATGCGGCCAGGGGAAACACTGAAGCTTTCTTT.

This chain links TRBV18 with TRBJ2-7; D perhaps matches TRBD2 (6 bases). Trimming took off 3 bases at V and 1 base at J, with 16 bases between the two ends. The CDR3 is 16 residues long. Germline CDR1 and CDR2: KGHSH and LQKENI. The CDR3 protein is CASSPTERVTSYEQYF. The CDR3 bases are TGTGCCAGCTCACCGACAGAGCGGGTGACGTCCTACGAGCAGTACTTC. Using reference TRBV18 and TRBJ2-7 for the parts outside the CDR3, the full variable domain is NAGVMQNPRHLVRRRGQEARLRCSPMKGHSHVYWYRQLPEEGLKFMVYLQKENIIDESGMPKERFSAEFPKEGPSILRIQQVVRGDSAAYFCASSPTERVTSYEQYFGPGTRLTVT.

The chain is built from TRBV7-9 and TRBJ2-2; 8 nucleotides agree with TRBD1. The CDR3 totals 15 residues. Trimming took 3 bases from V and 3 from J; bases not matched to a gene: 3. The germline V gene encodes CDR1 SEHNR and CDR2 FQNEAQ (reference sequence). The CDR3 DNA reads TGTGCCAGCAGCTTCGGACAGGGTGACACCGGGGAGCTGTTTTTT. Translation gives CASSFGQGDTGELFF.

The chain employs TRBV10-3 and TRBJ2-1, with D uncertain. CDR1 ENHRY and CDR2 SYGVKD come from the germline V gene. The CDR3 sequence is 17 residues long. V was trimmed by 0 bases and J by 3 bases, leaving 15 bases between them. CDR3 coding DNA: TGTGCCATCAGTGAGTCTCAGGAGACGGTGGGCTACAATGAGCAGTTCTTC. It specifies CAISESQETVGYNEQFF.

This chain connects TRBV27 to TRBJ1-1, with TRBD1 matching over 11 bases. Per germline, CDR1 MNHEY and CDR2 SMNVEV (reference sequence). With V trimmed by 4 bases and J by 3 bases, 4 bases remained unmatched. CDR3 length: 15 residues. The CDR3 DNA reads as TGTGCCAGCAGTTCCGGGACAGGGGGTTACACTGAAGCTTTCTTT. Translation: CASSSGTGGYTEAFF.